This T cell receptor beta chain was identified during a study of blood T cell repertoires in COVID-19. About the research overall: PBMCs, B-cell-depleted T cells, or T cells provided the cDNA or gDNA that made up the material.

Across about 22 US areas, participants ranged in age from about 18 to 90 years. The V gene's germline CDR1 is SGHAT and CDR2 FQNNGV. This CDR3 spans 15 amino acids. The germline V and J ends were trimmed by 2 bases and 4 bases, with 11 bases remaining between them. Original handling: For nucleated cells, counts were estimated from reference gene primer amplification. Assay: immunoSEQ multiplex PCR; the TCRdb copy retains only in-frame clones and omits some. The V and J calls and clone size were taken over from that table, and D and trimming were inferred from the DNA. The sample gives almost 400,000 clones, approximately 90% of which show up once; more than 0.85% is in the top ten.

The sequencing sample was made of PBMCs or T cells enriched from blood (not recorded which). The chain is built from TRBV11-2 and TRBJ1-4; D not certain. The origin of this receptor is a woman between 25 and 40 years old with acute COVID-19. Here the CDR3 reads CASSLSPGSNEKLFF. The CDR3 DNA reads TGTGCCAGCAGCTTATCACCGGGAAGTAATGAAAAACTGTTTTTT.